This entry describes one T cell receptor beta chain. No antigen is known for it. These data are taken from a study of T cell repertoires in cytomegalovirus infection. Whole-study context: Recently identified HLA-C-restricted CMV epitopes were used, and well-studied HLA-B-restricted CMV epitopes were used as well.

TCRdb called the reads again in MiXCR, with one record for every CDR3 protein. The sample lists roughly 150,000 distinct CDR3 sequences; over 25% were seen once. This CDR3 has 14 amino acids. The V and J ends lost 6 bases and 9 bases respectively, with 15 bases between them. CDR1 is SGHVS, CDR2 FQNEAQ, per germline. The input for sequencing was CD8+ T cells from cultured PBMCs, taken from culture after CMV antigen stimulation. This receptor was taken from a human donor in good health (CMV status not recorded). Some clones in this sample may be carry-over from other donors' samples. This rearrangement joins TRBV7-8 to TRBJ1-6; D is possibly TRBD1 (6 bases). CDR3 in amino acids: CASRWGQGGSPLHF. CDR3 sequence (DNA): TGTGCCAGCAGGTGGGGGCAGGGTGGTTCACCCCTCCACTTT.